Detailed here is one T cell receptor beta chain. This specimen belongs to a study of CD8 T cells in Susac syndrome. J gave up 0 bases and V 3 bases, and 8 bases lay outside the gene matches. This CDR3 has 16 residues. Germline V gene sequence: CDR1 SQVTM, CDR2 ANQGSEA. The RNA input was about 0.5 to 1 ug, and it was reverse transcribed with random hexamers. Using its own MiXCR run on the immunoSEQ multiplex PCR reads, TCRdb lists one record per CDR3 protein. The sample records tens of thousands of distinct CDR3 sequences, 95% being singletons. Sequencing was carried out using CD8+ T cells from PBMCs. The sequence came from a human donor with Susac syndrome. The chain has TRBV29-1 and TRBJ2-1; 7 bases are a match to TRBD2. The DNA for the CDR3 is TGCAGCGTTGATGGGCCTAGCGGAAGCTCCTACAATGAGCAGTTCTTC. Translation: CSVDGPSGSSYNEQFF.